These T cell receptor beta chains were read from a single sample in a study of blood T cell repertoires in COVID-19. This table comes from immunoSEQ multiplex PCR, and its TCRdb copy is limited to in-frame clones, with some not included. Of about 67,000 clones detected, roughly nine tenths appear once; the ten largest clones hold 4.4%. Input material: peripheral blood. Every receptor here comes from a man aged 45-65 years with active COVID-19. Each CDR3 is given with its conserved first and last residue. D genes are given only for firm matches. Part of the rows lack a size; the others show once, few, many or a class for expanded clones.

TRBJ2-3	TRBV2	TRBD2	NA	CASSELAGSTDTQYF	TGTGCCAGCAGTGAATTAGCGGGAAGCACAGATACGCAGTATTTT
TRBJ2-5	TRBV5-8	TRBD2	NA	CASSLGSGGEETQYF	TGTGCCAGCAGCTTAGGGTCCGGGGGGGAAGAGACCCAGTACTTC
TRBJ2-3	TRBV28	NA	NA	CASRLQGTDTQYF	TGTGCCAGCAGGCTACAGGGCACAGATACGCAGTATTTT
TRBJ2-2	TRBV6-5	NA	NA	CASRRERTGELFF	TGTGCCAGCAGACGGGAACGCACCGGGGAGCTGTTTTTT
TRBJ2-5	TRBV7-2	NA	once	CASSLARGGTQYF	TGTGCCAGCAGCTTAGCACGGGGAGGGACCCAGTACTTC
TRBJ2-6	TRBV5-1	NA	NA	CASSLAVAGANVLTF	TGCGCCAGCAGCTTGGCCGTGGCAGGGGCCAACGTCCTGACTTTC
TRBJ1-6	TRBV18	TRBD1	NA	CASSSFGTGGSYNSPLHF	TGTGCCAGCTCATCCTTCGGCACAGGGGGCTCCTATAATTCACCCCTCCACTTT
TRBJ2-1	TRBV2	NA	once	CASRAYSGTYNEQFF	TGTGCCAGCAGGGCTTATTCGGGGACATACAATGAGCAGTTCTTC
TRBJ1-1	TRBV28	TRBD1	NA	CASREQGYSYQAFF	TGTGCCAGCAGGGAACAGGGGTATTCTTATCAGGCTTTCTTT
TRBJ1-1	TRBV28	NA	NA	CASSLLNTEAFF	TGTGCCAGCAGCCTCCTCAACACTGAAGCTTTCTTT
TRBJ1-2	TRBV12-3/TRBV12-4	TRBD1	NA	CASTFDRGRGYTF	TGTGCCAGCACCTTCGACAGGGGTCGGGGCTACACCTTC
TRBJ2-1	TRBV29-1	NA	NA	CSGAAVVGYEQFF	TGCAGCGGAGCGGCAGTGGTAGGCTATGAGCAGTTCTTC
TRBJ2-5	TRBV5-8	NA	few	CASRLAGGAQYF	TGTGCCAGCAGGTTGGCAGGAGGAGCCCAGTACTTC
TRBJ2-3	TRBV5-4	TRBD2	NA	CASSLELAGGIDTQYF	TGTGCCAGCAGCTTGGAGCTAGCGGGGGGGATAGATACGCAGTATTTT
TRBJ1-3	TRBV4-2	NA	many	CASSQVMGSSGNTIYF	TGTGCCAGCAGCCAAGTAATGGGGAGCTCTGGAAACACCATATATTTT
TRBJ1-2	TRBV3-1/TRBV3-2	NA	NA	CASSPTAIYGYTF	TGTGCCAGCAGTCCGACAGCAATCTATGGCTACACCTTC
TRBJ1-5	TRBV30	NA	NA	CAWSKDSNSNQPQHF	TGTGCCTGGAGTAAAGACTCGAATAGCAATCAGCCCCAGCATTTT